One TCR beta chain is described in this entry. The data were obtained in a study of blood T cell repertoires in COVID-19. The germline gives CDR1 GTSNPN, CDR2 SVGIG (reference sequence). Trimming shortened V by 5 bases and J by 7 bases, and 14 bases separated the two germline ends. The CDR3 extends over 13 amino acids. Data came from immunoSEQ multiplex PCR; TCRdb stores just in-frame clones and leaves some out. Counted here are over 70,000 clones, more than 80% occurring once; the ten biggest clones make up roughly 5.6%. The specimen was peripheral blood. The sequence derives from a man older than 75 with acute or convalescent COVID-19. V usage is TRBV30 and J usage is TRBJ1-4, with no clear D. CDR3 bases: TGTGCCTGGCATCGGTCTAGTGGTGAAAAACTGTTTTTT. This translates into CAWHRSSGEKLFF.